A selection of T cell receptor beta chains follows, all from one sample in a study of regulatory T cells in long-lasting Graves disease. One entry per CDR3 protein, called by TCRdb with MiXCR from the multiplex PCR reads. Among roughly 500,000 distinct CDR3 sequences listed, around an eighth were seen once. These same records also appear under a second study, on T cells in Graves' hyperthyroidism and ophthalmopathy.

The sequencing used peripheral blood mononuclear cells (PBMCs), collected at new diagnosis, from a patient treated with antithyroid drugs. The receptor source for this set is a man aged 25-40 years with Graves disease. Both conserved end residues are part of each CDR3. D genes are given only for firm matches. The size field is filled for only some rows; it gives once, few, many or a size class.

size: many
J: TRBJ2-1
D: .
V: TRBV27
CDR3: CASTDLARGSYNEQFF
DNA: TGTGCCAGCACCGACCTAGCGCGTGGCTCCTACAATGAGCAGTTCTTC

size: .
J: TRBJ1-2
D: TRBD1
V: TRBV20-1
CDR3: CSARALDRGLLYGYTF
DNA: TGCAGTGCTAGAGCTCTCGACAGGGGACTTCTCTATGGCTACACCTTC

size: .
J: TRBJ2-5
D: .
V: TRBV15
CDR3: CATSRDRQHQETQYF
DNA: TGTGCCACCAGCAGAGATAGGCAGCACCAAGAGACCCAGTACTTC

size: many
J: TRBJ2-7
D: .
V: TRBV28
CDR3: CASSLPGPDPYEQYF
DNA: TGTGCCAGCAGTTTGCCGGGACCGGACCCCTACGAGCAGTACTTC

size: .
J: TRBJ1-2
D: .
V: TRBV3-1
CDR3: CASSQDPLGNYGYTF
DNA: TGTGCCAGCAGCCAAGATCCTCTCGGGAACTATGGCTACACCTTC

size: many
J: TRBJ2-1
D: TRBD2
V: TRBV20-1
CDR3: CSARSHLAGGGMDEQFF
DNA: TGCAGTGCTAGATCTCATCTAGCGGGAGGTGGTATGGATGAGCAGTTCTTC

size: many
J: TRBJ2-2
D: .
V: TRBV27
CDR3: CASSLQRATGELFF
DNA: TGTGCCAGCAGTTTGCAGCGGGCCACCGGGGAGCTGTTTTTT

size: few
J: TRBJ2-7
D: TRBD2
V: TRBV20-1
CDR3: CSARARLAGVGEQYF
DNA: TGCAGTGCTAGAGCCAGGCTAGCGGGAGTAGGGGAGCAGTACTTC

size: .
J: TRBJ1-1
D: .
V: TRBV27
CDR3: CASSPTLGANTEAFF
DNA: TGTGCCAGCAGTCCGACCCTTGGGGCGAACACTGAAGCTTTCTTT

size: many
J: TRBJ2-1
D: .
V: TRBV19
CDR3: CASSIRSDHNEQFF
DNA: TGTGCCAGTAGTATACGGAGCGACCACAATGAGCAGTTCTTC

size: .
J: TRBJ1-4
D: .
V: TRBV5-5
CDR3: CASSPGRDSEKLFF
DNA: TGTGCCAGCAGCCCTGGTAGGGATAGCGAAAAACTGTTTTTT

size: many
J: TRBJ2-1
D: TRBD2
V: TRBV19
CDR3: CASSSASGRNSYNEQFF
DNA: TGTGCCAGTAGTAGCGCTAGCGGGAGGAACTCCTACAATGAGCAGTTCTTC

size: many
J: TRBJ2-7
D: TRBD2
V: TRBV6-1
CDR3: CASSNSGSPHEQYF
DNA: TGTGCCAGCTCAAATAGCGGGAGTCCCCACGAGCAGTACTTC

size: .
J: TRBJ2-7
D: TRBD2
V: TRBV6-1
CDR3: CASGGPSGAYEQYF
DNA: TGTGCCAGCGGCGGCCCTAGCGGGGCCTACGAGCAGTACTTC

size: few
J: TRBJ2-7
D: TRBD2
V: TRBV4-1
CDR3: CASSRTGTSNEQYF
DNA: TGCGCCAGCAGCCGAACCGGGACTAGCAATGAGCAGTACTTC

size: .
J: TRBJ1-4
D: .
V: TRBV4-1
CDR3: CASSQEGGAGEKLFF
DNA: TGCGCCAGCAGCCAAGAAGGGGGGGCTGGGGAAAAACTGTTTTTT

size: .
J: TRBJ2-6
D: .
V: TRBV2
CDR3: CASRGATTGANVLTF
DNA: TGTGCCAGCAGGGGGGCTACGACTGGGGCCAACGTCCTGACTTTC

size: few
J: TRBJ2-1
D: .
V: TRBV25-1
CDR3: CASSEYSGGHRDEQFF
DNA: TGTGCCAGCAGTGAATATTCCGGGGGGCACAGGGATGAGCAGTTCTTC

size: .
J: TRBJ1-4
D: .
V: TRBV27
CDR3: CASSPLGASGANEKLFF
DNA: TGTGCCAGCAGTCCACTAGGGGCATCGGGAGCGAATGAAAAACTGTTTTTT

size: many
J: TRBJ2-5
D: .
V: TRBV2
CDR3: CASSENPSGWGETQYF
DNA: TGTGCCAGCAGTGAAAATCCGTCAGGGTGGGGAGAGACCCAGTACTTC

size: few
J: TRBJ1-1
D: .
V: TRBV20-1
CDR3: CSARDPGGAEAFF
DNA: TGCAGTGCTAGAGATCCTGGAGGAGCTGAAGCTTTCTTT

size: few
J: TRBJ2-1
D: .
V: TRBV20-1
CDR3: CSAEAWSDNEQFF
DNA: TGCAGTGCTGAGGCCTGGTCCGACAATGAGCAGTTCTTC

size: .
J: TRBJ1-5
D: TRBD1
V: TRBV19
CDR3: CASNGQGAVQPQHF
DNA: TGTGCCAGTAACGGGCAGGGGGCTGTTCAGCCCCAGCATTTT

size: many
J: TRBJ1-1
D: .
V: TRBV2
CDR3: CASTPPGGRNTEAFF
DNA: TGTGCCAGCACCCCTCCGGGGGGGCGGAACACTGAAGCTTTCTTT

size: many
J: TRBJ1-2
D: .
V: TRBV6-1
CDR3: CASSEGQGMNYGYTF
DNA: TGTGCCAGCAGTGAAGGCCAGGGGATGAACTATGGCTACACCTTC

size: .
J: TRBJ1-6
D: .
V: TRBV6-1
CDR3: CASRGVSDNSPLHF
DNA: TGTGCCAGCAGGGGGGTCAGTGACAATTCACCCCTCCACTTT

size: .
J: TRBJ1-1
D: .
V: TRBV25-1
CDR3: CASRVGGTEAFF
DNA: TGTGCCAGCAGGGTGGGGGGGACTGAAGCTTTCTTT

size: many
J: TRBJ2-6
D: .
V: TRBV25-1
CDR3: CASSSTGGANVLTF
DNA: TGTGCCAGCAGCTCTACCGGAGGGGCCAACGTCCTGACTTTC

size: many
J: TRBJ2-2
D: TRBD2
V: TRBV7-6
CDR3: CASSLEGGADANTGELFF
DNA: TGTGCCAGCAGCTTAGAGGGAGGGGCCGACGCGAACACCGGGGAGCTGTTTTTT

size: many
J: TRBJ2-5
D: TRBD1
V: TRBV5-5
CDR3: CATGDRGGETQYF
DNA: TGTGCCACCGGGGACAGGGGTGGGGAGACCCAGTACTTC

size: .
J: TRBJ2-7
D: .
V: TRBV12-3/TRBV12-4
CDR3: CASSLAQTNYEQYF
DNA: TGTGCCAGCAGTTTGGCTCAAACGAACTACGAGCAGTACTTC

size: many
J: TRBJ1-2
D: .
V: TRBV12-5
CDR3: CASGLGDGKGYTF
DNA: TGTGCTAGTGGTTTAGGGGACGGTAAGGGCTACACCTTC

size: few
J: TRBJ1-1
D: TRBD1
V: TRBV27
CDR3: CASSPLDRAHTEAFF
DNA: TGTGCCAGCAGTCCCCTGGACAGGGCGCACACTGAAGCTTTCTTT

size: many
J: TRBJ2-3
D: .
V: TRBV2
CDR3: CASKGSETDTQYF
DNA: TGTGCCAGTAAGGGCAGCGAAACAGATACGCAGTATTTT

size: .
J: TRBJ1-2
D: TRBD1
V: TRBV24-1
CDR3: CATSDPGQGNGYTF
DNA: TGTGCCACCAGTGACCCGGGACAGGGGAATGGCTACACCTTC

size: few
J: TRBJ1-5
D: TRBD1
V: TRBV10-3
CDR3: CAISEGTGGRNQPQHF
DNA: TGTGCCATCAGTGAAGGGACAGGGGGAAGAAATCAGCCCCAGCATTTT

size: few
J: TRBJ2-1
D: .
V: TRBV7-9
CDR3: CASSPNTGRRFGEQFF
DNA: TGTGCCAGCAGCCCTAATACAGGGCGTAGGTTCGGTGAGCAGTTCTTC

size: many
J: TRBJ1-5
D: .
V: TRBV30
CDR3: CAWSVWQGLNQPQHF
DNA: TGTGCCTGGAGTGTTTGGCAGGGGCTCAATCAGCCCCAGCATTTT

size: many
J: TRBJ1-1
D: .
V: TRBV29-1
CDR3: CSGGTSNTEAFF
DNA: TGCAGCGGAGGGACATCTAACACTGAAGCTTTCTTT

size: few
J: TRBJ2-7
D: TRBD1
V: TRBV30
CDR3: CAWTGARTGRSPYEQYF
DNA: TGTGCCTGGACCGGAGCCAGGACAGGAAGATCCCCCTACGAGCAGTACTTC

size: many
J: TRBJ2-7
D: TRBD1
V: TRBV6-1
CDR3: CASRQGARPEQYF
DNA: TGTGCCAGCAGACAGGGGGCGCGGCCGGAGCAGTACTTC

size: many
J: TRBJ2-7
D: .
V: TRBV20-1
CDR3: CSASEAYEQYF
DNA: TGCAGTGCTAGTGAAGCCTACGAGCAGTACTTC

size: many
J: TRBJ2-5
D: .
V: TRBV24-1
CDR3: CATSYGEETQYF
DNA: TGTGCCACCAGTTACGGGGAAGAGACCCAGTACTTC

size: few
J: TRBJ2-2
D: TRBD2
V: TRBV10-3
CDR3: CAISGQGGTEELFF
DNA: TGTGCCATCAGTGGGCAGGGAGGGACCGAGGAGCTGTTTTTT

size: many
J: TRBJ2-2
D: .
V: TRBV11-2
CDR3: CASIYQVAAANTGELFF
DNA: TGTGCCAGCATCTACCAGGTCGCAGCGGCGAACACCGGGGAGCTGTTTTTT

size: many
J: TRBJ2-1
D: TRBD2
V: TRBV7-2
CDR3: CASTRTSGRSSYNEQFF
DNA: TGTGCCAGCACCCGGACTAGCGGGCGTAGCTCCTACAATGAGCAGTTCTTC

size: .
J: TRBJ2-6
D: .
V: TRBV24-1
CDR3: CATSDSEGAGANVLTF
DNA: TGTGCCACCAGTGACTCCGAGGGGGCTGGGGCCAACGTCCTGACTTTC

size: .
J: TRBJ1-2
D: .
V: TRBV18
CDR3: CASSRDASYGYTF
DNA: TGTGCCAGCTCACGTGACGCGAGCTATGGCTACACCTTC

size: many
J: TRBJ2-3
D: TRBD2
V: TRBV7-7
CDR3: CASSSSGSADTQYF
DNA: TGTGCCAGCAGTTCCAGCGGGAGCGCAGATACGCAGTATTTT

size: many
J: TRBJ1-4
D: .
V: TRBV2
CDR3: CASSAEGREKLFF
DNA: TGTGCCAGCAGTGCGGAGGGCAGAGAAAAACTGTTTTTT

size: many
J: TRBJ2-1
D: .
V: TRBV18
CDR3: CASSPNPDNEQFF
DNA: TGTGCCAGCTCACCAAACCCGGACAATGAGCAGTTCTTC

size: few
J: TRBJ1-2
D: .
V: TRBV29-1
CDR3: CSVEDVRVGYTF
DNA: TGCAGCGTTGAAGATGTTCGAGTGGGCTACACCTTC

size: few
J: TRBJ2-2
D: TRBD2
V: TRBV6-1
CDR3: CASSLLAGVTGELFF
DNA: TGTGCCAGCAGCCTTCTAGCGGGAGTGACCGGGGAGCTGTTTTTT

size: many
J: TRBJ1-1
D: TRBD1
V: TRBV30
CDR3: CAWTTVTGRAFF
DNA: TGTGCCTGGACCACCGTGACAGGGAGAGCTTTCTTT

size: .
J: TRBJ2-7
D: TRBD2
V: TRBV24-1
CDR3: CATSDGGRAYEQYF
DNA: TGTGCCACCAGTGATGGAGGGAGGGCCTACGAGCAGTACTTC

size: many
J: TRBJ1-1
D: .
V: TRBV12-3/TRBV12-4
CDR3: CASSLGSGRNSEAFF
DNA: TGTGCCAGCAGTTTGGGGTCAGGAAGAAACAGTGAAGCTTTCTTT